The following is a TCR beta chain sequence with its context. Its antigen is not yet known. There are no base qualities to consult, and no much larger clone falls within one base. Receptor amplification or capture employed the immunoSEQ multiplex PCR assay. On the authors' methods: To diagnose cytomegalovirus status from the catalog of TCR beta chain sequences, a statistical classification framework was built. TCRdb took over this immuneACCESS table, retaining in-frame rearrangements with V and J assigned. Such tables are incomplete; in checked studies, under half of the missing clones stem from an unresolved V gene, and the remainder is unexplained. The D gene and trimming were derived from the DNA, and the V and J assignments and clone size from that table. For this sample the table gives some 170,000 clones, of which 85% to 90% were detected only once. 10% to 13% of the sample is in the top ten clones.

The donors were included in the validation cohort of some 120 subjects, a group kept apart from the roughly 670-subject first cohort. This record belongs to a study of cytomegalovirus exposure and HLA in healthy donors (dated by TCRdb to the late 2010s). As for the study more broadly: According to a later analysis, one platform produced both the 100 to 150 validation repertoires and the 670 or so repertoires of the first cohort. The aim of the study was to test whether cataloging public T cell receptors could identify signatures of past pathogen exposure. A separate validation cohort of 100 to 150 different subjects was used in addition to the roughly 700-subject first cohort. To predict cytomegalovirus infection status, the study brought together high-throughput TCR immunosequencing, statistical association of individual TCRs with disease status, and machine learning. The paper as a whole reports these results and caveats: In both the original and validation cohorts, the classifier was reported to diagnose cytomegalovirus status with high specificity and sensitivity. The authors suggested that the approach could potentially be generalized to other disease states and immunological phenotypes. Across donors, most TCR sequences were observed very rarely, whereas some public TCRs were present in many individuals. All 110 or so repertoires were used to score co-occurrence in the validation cohort in a later analysis, because that analysis had no HLA typing for the cohort. Of the cluster scores, about 94% were above 0 in a later analysis, which found that TCRs clustered in the first cohort also tended to co-occur in the 120 validation repertoires. The study gave a list of around 170 TCR beta chains associated with cytomegalovirus. In vitro tests confirmed that three of the cytomegalovirus-associated TCR beta chains recognize cytomegalovirus antigens.

The CDR3 starts with the cysteine, ends with the phenylalanine, and has 14 residues. Only CDR3 DNA remains: 42 bases, in frame from the first base. The germline V gene supplies CDR1 SGHRS and CDR2 YFSETQ. V loses 4 bases of germline sequence and J loses 4 bases, and the interval between the two ends is 14 bases. Recombination connected TRBV5-1 to TRBJ1-1; there is no confident call for the D gene. The sample was PBMCs. This clonotype was sampled from a woman aged 18 to 35 in good health and CMV-seropositive. The DNA is as follows: TGCGCCAGCAGCCCCACCGGGTCGGGCACTGAAGCTTTCTTT. The translation is CASSPTGSGTEAFF.